The clone carrying this T cell receptor (beta chain) showed up just once. Antigen: not known. Only in-frame clones appear in the TCRdb table, and some are missing; sequencing was by immunoSEQ multiplex PCR. The sample has 120,000 or so clones; more than 85% are singletons. This CDR3 is 16 amino acids long. V was shortened by 4 bases and J by 1 base, with 14 bases between the two germline ends. Germline V gene sequence: CDR1 LGHDT, CDR2 YNNKEL (reference sequence). These data come from a study of T cell responses to AZD1222 COVID-19 vaccine. Findings and caveats of the study: Spike-specific TCRs gained breadth and depth after people received two AZD1222 doses. Regions left unmutated in variants are reportedly the target of nearly half of spike-specific TCRs.

The chain has TRBV3-1 (or the pseudogene TRBV3-2) and TRBJ1-3; D gene uncertain. The receptor comes from an adult in good health. This sample comprised peripheral blood, obtained on day 0 of AZD1222 vaccination. Here the CDR3 DNA reads TGTGCCAGCAGCCGACCCATCACCCTGTCTGGAAACACCATATATTTT. This encodes CASSRPITLSGNTIYF.